One sample yielded the 21 T cell receptor beta chains listed below, sequenced in a study of T cells in Graves' hyperthyroidism and ophthalmopathy. Amplified TCR beta CDR3 regions derived from RNA transcripts. HTBI primers were the set used in a first-round RT-PCR of the TCR CDR3. Each CDR3 protein is one row after TCRdb ran MiXCR on the multiplex PCR reads. This table holds 550,000 to 700,000 distinct CDR3 sequences, about 14% found once. The sample was blood. The receptors were sampled from a woman aged 40 to 55 with Graves' ophthalmopathy.

This clonotype was counted ten times or more. The rearrangement uses TRBV6-5 and TRBJ2-7; D remains ambiguous. The V end lost 2 bases, the J end lost 2 bases, and 7 bases lay between the germline ends. This CDR3 has 13 residues. Germline V lookup: CDR1 MNHEY, CDR2 SVGAGI. CDR3 in amino acids: CASSYGPAYEQYF. CDR3 DNA: TGTGCCAGCAGTTACGGTCCTGCCTACGAGCAGTACTTC.

V gene TRBV15 combines with J gene TRBJ1-1, with D possibly matching TRBD1 (5 bases). V gave up 0 bases and J gave up 11 bases, with 13 bases separating them. In germline, CDR1 is LNHNV, CDR2 YYDKDF (reference sequence). The CDR3 has 13 residues. As DNA, the CDR3 is TGTGCCACCAGCAGAGATGGAGTGGGGGGTGCTTTCTTT. Translated: CATSRDGVGGAFF.

This clonotype was recorded many times. The J gene is TRBJ2-7, the V gene TRBV12-3 or TRBV12-4; D is unresolved. Trimming removed 6 bases at V and 1 base at J, with 10 bases between. The CDR3 is 13 amino acids. The DNA of the CDR3 is TGTGCCAGCAGCAGGACGCTTTCCTACGAGCAGTACTTC. As protein: CASSRTLSYEQYF.

There are many counts of this clonotype. This chain connects TRBV27 to TRBJ1-3; TRBD1 aligns across 8 bases. This CDR3 is 15 amino acids long. V lost 5 bases and J lost 5; bases outside the gene matches: 8. Per germline, CDR1 MNHEY and CDR2 SMNVEV (reference sequence). The CDR3 coding sequence is TGTGCCAGCAGTGTAAGCCAGGGGGCGAGAAACACCATATATTTT. Protein product: CASSVSQGARNTIYF.

This clonotype was recorded at least ten times. The gene calls are TRBV7-3 and TRBJ1-5; D possibly corresponds to TRBD1 (6 bases). Between the trimmed V and J ends, which lost 4 bases and 7 bases, there was a span of 11 bases. Germline V gene lookup returns CDR1 SGHTA and CDR2 FQGTGA. The CDR3 consists of 13 residues. CDR3 loop: CASSSQGGQPQHF. CDR3 nucleotide sequence: TGTGCCAGCAGCTCCCAAGGGGGGCAGCCCCAGCATTTT.

This clonotype showed up many times. The gene calls are TRBV30 and TRBJ1-2; D may be TRBD1 (6 bases). In germline, CDR1 is GTSNPN, CDR2 SVGIG (reference sequence). CDR3 length equals 10 residues. V was pared by 8 bases and J by 7 bases, with 11 bases between. The CDR3 DNA sequence: TGTGCCGGGGGCCATCTTGGCTACACCTTC. Translation gives CAGGHLGYTF.

The rearrangement uses TRBV12-3 or TRBV12-4 and TRBJ1-5; 9 bases map to TRBD1. This CDR3 is 17 amino acids long. V was pared by 5 bases and J by 4 bases, with 12 bases of the junction left unmatched. CDR3 in DNA: TGTGCCAGCAGTCCCTACAGGACAGGGGTGATGAATCAGCCCCAGCATTTT. Residues: CASSPYRTGVMNQPQHF.

This clonotype has ten or more counts. V usage is TRBV7-2 and J usage is TRBJ2-7, with TRBD2 matching 11 bases. From germline, CDR1 is SGHTA and CDR2 FQGNSA. This CDR3 is built from 15 residues. J gave up 4 bases and V 5 bases, and 7 bases lay outside the gene matches. Here the CDR3 reads CASSVGLAEAYEQYF. The CDR3 DNA sequence: TGTGCCAGCAGCGTGGGACTAGCGGAGGCGTACGAGCAGTACTTC.

V gene TRBV6-2 or TRBV6-3 combines with J gene TRBJ1-1; D not resolved. This CDR3 region has 12 residues. V was cut by 2 bases and J by 6 bases, with 7 bases left in between. CDR1 and CDR2 from the germline V gene are MNHEY and SVGEGT. CDR3 nucleotide sequence: TGTGCCAGCAGTTACGGGATCGCTGAAGCTTTCTTT. Amino acid sequence: CASSYGIAEAFF.

This clonotype was picked up many times. The gene calls are TRBV24-1 and TRBJ2-2; tentatively, D is TRBD2 (5 bases). Trimming cost V 0 bases and J 6 bases, with 16 bases left between them. The CDR3 is 17 amino acids. From germline, CDR1 is KGHDR and CDR2 SFDVKD. The chain's CDR3 is CATSDLASTEPAGELFF. The CDR3, as DNA: TGTGCCACCAGTGATTTGGCTAGCACCGAGCCCGCCGGGGAGCTGTTTTTT.

Only a few counts were recorded for this clonotype. J is TRBJ1-2 and V is TRBV2; the D gene is possibly TRBD1 (5 bases). Germline CDR1 reads SNHLY; CDR2 reads FYNNEI. V lost 9 bases to trimming and J lost 3 bases, with 8 bases between them. The CDR3 extends over 11 amino acids. CDR3: CARGQDYGYTF. Here the CDR3 DNA reads TGTGCCAGGGGGCAGGACTATGGCTACACCTTC.

This clonotype has a handful of counts. The chain's CDR3 is CSASLPALSSYEQYF. Written as DNA, the CDR3 is TGCAGTGCTAGTCTACCAGCGTTAAGCTCCTACGAGCAGTACTTC. The rearrangement links TRBV20-1 to TRBJ2-7, with unresolved D. Trimming removed 3 bases at V and 0 bases at J, with 15 bases between. CDR3 size: 15 residues. CDR1 is DFQATT, CDR2 SNEGSKA, per germline (reference sequence).

This clonotype came up many times. The rearrangement joins TRBV6-1 to TRBJ2-7; 9 positions agree with TRBD1. The germline gives CDR1 MNHNS, CDR2 SASEGT. The V gene end was trimmed by 2 bases and the J gene end by 4 bases; junction bases not matched to a gene: 6. This CDR3 is 15 amino acids long. The CDR3 sequence is CASSEQGTGIYEQYF. The CDR3 region has the DNA TGTGCCAGCAGTGAACAGGGGACAGGGATTTACGAGCAGTACTTC.

V gene TRBV6-2 or TRBV6-3 combines with J gene TRBJ2-2; possibly TRBD2 for D (6 bases). Germline V gene lookup returns CDR1 MNHEY and CDR2 SVGEGT. The V gene lost 0 bases and the J gene lost 0 bases, with 17 bases spanning the gap. The CDR3 covers 19 residues. In nucleotides, the CDR3 is TGTGCCAGCAGTTACTCGTCAAGCTCGGCGGGAACGAACACCGGGGAGCTGTTTTTT. Its protein product is CASSYSSSSAGTNTGELFF.

At least ten counts were recorded for this clonotype. The rearrangement uses TRBV12-3 or TRBV12-4 and TRBJ1-5, with D possibly being TRBD1 (5 bases). The germline V and J ends were trimmed by 5 bases and 0 bases, with 17 bases remaining between them. This CDR3 contains 17 residues. CDR3 coding DNA: TGTGCCAGCAGTCCGAGGCTAGGGGCCGTTAGCAATCAGCCCCAGCATTTT. It is translated as CASSPRLGAVSNQPQHF.

The rearrangement uses TRBV29-1 and TRBJ2-7, with D unresolved. The CDR3 length is 11 residues. Trimming cost V 5 bases and J 4 bases, with 9 bases left between them. CDR1 and CDR2 from the germline V gene are SQVTM and ANQGSEA. The CDR3 nucleotides read TGCAGCGTTCAGGACCTTTACGAGCAGTACTTC. Protein sequence: CSVQDLYEQYF.

This clonotype occurred many times. CDR3 DNA: TGCAGTGCTAGAGATCGGGGCAGGGCGCAAGAGACCCAGTACTTC. Amino acid sequence: CSARDRGRAQETQYF. The chain carries TRBV20-1 and TRBJ2-5, with D possibly being TRBD1 or TRBD2 (5 bases each). The germline CDR1 and CDR2 sequences are DFQATT and SNEGSKA (reference sequence). This CDR3 is built from 15 residues. Trimming took 0 bases from V and 2 from J, leaving 13 bases between them.

This clonotype has more than one count but fewer than ten. The gene calls are TRBV20-1 and TRBJ1-1, with 10 bases that match TRBD1. V shed 2 bases and J 1 base; nucleotides not matched to a gene: 10. CDR3 length equals 17 residues. Per the germline V gene, CDR1 is DFQATT and CDR2 is SNEGSKA (reference sequence). The CDR3 reads CSARPIDRGRWNTEAFF. The CDR3 DNA reads TGCAGTGCTAGACCGATAGACAGGGGGCGATGGAACACTGAAGCTTTCTTT.

DNA of the CDR3: TGTGCCAGCAGTTTTGACCGACGGGCCACTGAAGCTTTCTTT. It specifies CASSFDRRATEAFF. The rearrangement uses TRBV12-3 or TRBV12-4 and TRBJ1-1; D gene ambiguous. This CDR3 is 14 amino acids long. V shed 3 bases and J shed 4 bases, with 12 bases lying between them.

This clonotype was recorded at least ten times. This sequence joins TRBV28 and TRBJ1-5; D might be TRBD1 (5 bases). This CDR3 comprises 15 residues. The V gene lost 2 bases and the J gene lost 6 bases, with 14 bases spanning the gap. Germline V gene lookup returns CDR1 MDHEN and CDR2 SYDVKM. CDR3 loop: CASSLPAPGTQPQHF. For the CDR3, the DNA is TGTGCCAGCAGTTTACCAGCTCCAGGGACTCAGCCCCAGCATTTT.

This clonotype was seen a single time. For the CDR3, the DNA is TGTGCCATCCGGACAGGGGGATTGGACGAGCAGTACTTC. Translating gives CAIRTGGLDEQYF. The rearrangement uses TRBV10-3 and TRBJ2-7; 10 bases fit TRBD1. Germline-derived CDR1 and CDR2 are ENHRY and SYGVKD. The CDR3 has 13 residues. J was trimmed by 5 bases and V by 8 bases; bases with no gene match: 6.